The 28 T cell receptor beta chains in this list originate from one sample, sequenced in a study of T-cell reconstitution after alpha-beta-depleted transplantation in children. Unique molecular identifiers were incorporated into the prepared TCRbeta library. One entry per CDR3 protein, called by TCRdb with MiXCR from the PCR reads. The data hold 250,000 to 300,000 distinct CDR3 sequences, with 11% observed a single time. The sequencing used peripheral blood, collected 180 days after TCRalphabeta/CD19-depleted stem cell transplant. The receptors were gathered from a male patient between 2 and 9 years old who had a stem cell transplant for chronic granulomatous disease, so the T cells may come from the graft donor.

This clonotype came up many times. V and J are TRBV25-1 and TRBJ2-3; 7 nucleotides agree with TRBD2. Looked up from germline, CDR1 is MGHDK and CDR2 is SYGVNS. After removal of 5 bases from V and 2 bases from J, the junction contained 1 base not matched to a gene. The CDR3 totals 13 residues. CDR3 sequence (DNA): TGTGCCAGCAGTCTAGCGGCCACAGATACGCAGTATTTT. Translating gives CASSLAATDTQYF.

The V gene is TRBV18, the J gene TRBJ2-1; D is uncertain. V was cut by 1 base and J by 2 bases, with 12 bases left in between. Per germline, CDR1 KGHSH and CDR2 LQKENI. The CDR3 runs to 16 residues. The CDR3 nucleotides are TGTGCCAGCTCACCACGCGATTGGGTAACCTACAATGAGCAGTTCTTC. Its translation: CASSPRDWVTYNEQFF. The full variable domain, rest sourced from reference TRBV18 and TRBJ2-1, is NAGVMQNPRHLVRRRGQEARLRCSPMKGHSHVYWYRQLPEEGLKFMVYLQKENIIDESGMPKERFSAEFPKEGPSILRIQQVVRGDSAAYFCASSPRDWVTYNEQFFGPGTRLTVL.

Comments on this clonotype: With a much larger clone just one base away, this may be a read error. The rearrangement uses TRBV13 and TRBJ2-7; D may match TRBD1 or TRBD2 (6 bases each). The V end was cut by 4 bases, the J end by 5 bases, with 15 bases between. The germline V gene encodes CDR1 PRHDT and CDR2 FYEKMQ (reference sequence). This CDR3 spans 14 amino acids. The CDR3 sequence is CASSCEGGSNEQYF. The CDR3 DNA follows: TGTGCCAGCAGCTGCGAGGGGGGTAGCAACGAGCAGTACTTC.

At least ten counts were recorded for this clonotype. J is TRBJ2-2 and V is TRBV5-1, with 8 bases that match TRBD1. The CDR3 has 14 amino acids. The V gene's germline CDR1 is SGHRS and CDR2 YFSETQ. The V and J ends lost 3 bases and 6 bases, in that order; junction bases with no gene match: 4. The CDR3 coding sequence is TGCGCCAGCAGCTCCAGGGGGCACCCCGGGGAGCTGTTTTTT. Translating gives CASSSRGHPGELFF.

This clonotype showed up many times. CDR3 amino acids: CASNGQAGTDTQYF. The CDR3 nucleotides are TGCGCCAGCAACGGACAGGCTGGCACAGATACGCAGTATTTT. The rearrangement links TRBV5-1 to TRBJ2-3, with 7 positions matching TRBD1. The CDR3 has 14 residues. Trimming took 6 bases from V and 1 from J; bases not matched to a gene: 5. Germline assignment: CDR1 SGHRS and CDR2 YFSETQ.

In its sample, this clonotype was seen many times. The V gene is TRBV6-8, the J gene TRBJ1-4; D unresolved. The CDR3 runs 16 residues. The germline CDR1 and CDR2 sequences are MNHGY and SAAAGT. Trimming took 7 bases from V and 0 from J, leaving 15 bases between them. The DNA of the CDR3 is TGTGCCAGCATACCCCGAGACACTCCAACTAATGAAAAACTGTTTTTT. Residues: CASIPRDTPTNEKLFF.

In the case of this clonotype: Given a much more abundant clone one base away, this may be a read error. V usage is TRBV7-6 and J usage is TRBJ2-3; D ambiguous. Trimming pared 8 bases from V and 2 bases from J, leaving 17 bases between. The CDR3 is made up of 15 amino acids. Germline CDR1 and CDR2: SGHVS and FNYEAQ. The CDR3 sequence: CASATPGHDTDTQYF. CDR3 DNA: TGTGCCAGCGCTACTCCGGGTCACGACACAGATACGCAGTATTTT.

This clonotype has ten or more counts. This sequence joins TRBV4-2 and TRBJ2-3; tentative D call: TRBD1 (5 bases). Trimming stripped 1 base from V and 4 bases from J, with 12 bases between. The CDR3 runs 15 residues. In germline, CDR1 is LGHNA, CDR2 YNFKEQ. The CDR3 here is CASSQVGTRADTQYF. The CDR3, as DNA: TGTGCCAGCAGCCAAGTAGGAACCAGGGCAGATACGCAGTATTTT.

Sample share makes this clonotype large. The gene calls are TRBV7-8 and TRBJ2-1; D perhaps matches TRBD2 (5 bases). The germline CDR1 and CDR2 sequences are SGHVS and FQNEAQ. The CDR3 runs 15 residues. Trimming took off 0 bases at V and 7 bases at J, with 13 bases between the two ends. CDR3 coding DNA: TGTGCCAGCAGCTTAGCCGTGGGAGTGGGAAATGAGCAGTTCTTC. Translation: CASSLAVGVGNEQFF.

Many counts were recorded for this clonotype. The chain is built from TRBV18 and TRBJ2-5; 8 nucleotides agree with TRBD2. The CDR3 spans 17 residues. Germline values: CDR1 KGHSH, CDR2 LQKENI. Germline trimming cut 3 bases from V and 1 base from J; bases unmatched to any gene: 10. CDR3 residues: CASSPGRGGRPQETQYF. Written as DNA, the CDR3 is TGTGCCAGCTCACCGGGAAGGGGCGGGAGGCCCCAAGAGACCCAGTACTTC.

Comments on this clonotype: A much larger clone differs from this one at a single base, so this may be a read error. CDR3 amino acids: CSGRSPGEVEQYF. Written as DNA, the CDR3 is TGCAGCGGTCGTAGCCCAGGGGAGGTCGAGCAGTACTTC. This rearrangement joins TRBV29-1 to TRBJ2-7, with D perhaps given as TRBD1 or TRBD2 (6 bases each). CDR1 and CDR2 (germline): SQVTM, ANQGSEA. Deletions cut 7 bases from V and 6 bases from J, with 19 bases between. The CDR3 sequence is 13 residues long.

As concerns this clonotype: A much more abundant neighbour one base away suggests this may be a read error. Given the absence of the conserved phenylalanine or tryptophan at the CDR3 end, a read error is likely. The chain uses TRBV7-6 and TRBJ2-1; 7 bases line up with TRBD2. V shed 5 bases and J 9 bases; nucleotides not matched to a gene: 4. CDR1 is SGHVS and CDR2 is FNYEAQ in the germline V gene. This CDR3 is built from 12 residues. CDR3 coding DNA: TGTGCCAGCAGCCTCCCTAGCGGTGAGCAGTTCATC. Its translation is CASSLPSGEQFI.

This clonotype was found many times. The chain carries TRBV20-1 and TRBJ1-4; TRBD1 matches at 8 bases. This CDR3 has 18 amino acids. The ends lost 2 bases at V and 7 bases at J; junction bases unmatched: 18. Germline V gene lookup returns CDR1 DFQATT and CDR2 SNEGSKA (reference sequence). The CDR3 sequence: CSARSVGQGWGRSEKLFF. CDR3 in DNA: TGCAGTGCTAGATCGGTTGGACAGGGATGGGGTCGGTCTGAAAAACTGTTTTTT.

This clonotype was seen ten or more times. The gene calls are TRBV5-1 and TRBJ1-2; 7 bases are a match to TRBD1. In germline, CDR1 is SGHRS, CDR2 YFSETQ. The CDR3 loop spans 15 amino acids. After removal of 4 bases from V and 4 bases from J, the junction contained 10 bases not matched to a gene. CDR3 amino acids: CASSPTNDRAYGYTF. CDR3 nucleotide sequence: TGCGCCAGCAGCCCTACGAATGACAGGGCCTATGGCTACACCTTC.

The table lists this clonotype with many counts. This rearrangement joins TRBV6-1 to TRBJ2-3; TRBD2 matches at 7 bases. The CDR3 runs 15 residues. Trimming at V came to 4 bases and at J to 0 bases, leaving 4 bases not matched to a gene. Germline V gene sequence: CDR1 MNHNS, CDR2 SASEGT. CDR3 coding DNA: TGTGCCAGCAGTGGAGGCGGGGGTAGCACAGATACGCAGTATTTT. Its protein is CASSGGGGSTDTQYF.

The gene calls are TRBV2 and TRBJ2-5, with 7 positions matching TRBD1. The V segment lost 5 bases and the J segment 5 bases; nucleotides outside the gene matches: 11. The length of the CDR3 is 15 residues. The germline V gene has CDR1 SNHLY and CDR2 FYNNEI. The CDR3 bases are TGTGCCAGCAGTCACCACCGGGACAGCTGGGAGACCCAGTACTTC. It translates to CASSHHRDSWETQYF.

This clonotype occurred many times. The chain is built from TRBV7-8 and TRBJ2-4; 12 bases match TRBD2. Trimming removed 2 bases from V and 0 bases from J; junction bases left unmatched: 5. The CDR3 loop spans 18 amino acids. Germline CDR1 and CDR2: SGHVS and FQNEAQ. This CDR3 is CASSLTLAGGLAKNIQYF. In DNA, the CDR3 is TGTGCCAGCAGCTTAACCCTAGCGGGAGGGCTAGCCAAAAACATTCAGTACTTC. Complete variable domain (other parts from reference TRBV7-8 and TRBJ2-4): GAGVSQSPRYKVAKRGQDVALRCDPISGHVSLFWYQQALGQGPEFLTYFQNEAQLDKSGLPSDRFFAERPEGSVSTLKIQRTQQEDSAVYLCASSLTLAGGLAKNIQYFGAGTRLSVL.

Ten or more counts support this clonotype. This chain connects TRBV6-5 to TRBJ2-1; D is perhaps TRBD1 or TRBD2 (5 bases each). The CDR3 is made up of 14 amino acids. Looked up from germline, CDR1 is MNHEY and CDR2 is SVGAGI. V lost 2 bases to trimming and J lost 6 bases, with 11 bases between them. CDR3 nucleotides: TGTGCCAGCAGTTACAAGTTGGGGGTCAATGAGCAGTTCTTC. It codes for CASSYKLGVNEQFF.

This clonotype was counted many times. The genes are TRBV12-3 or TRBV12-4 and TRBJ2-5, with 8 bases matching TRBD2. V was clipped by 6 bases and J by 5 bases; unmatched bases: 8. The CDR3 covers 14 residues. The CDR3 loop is CASSPGLAGETQYF. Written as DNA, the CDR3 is TGTGCCAGCAGCCCTGGACTAGCTGGGGAGACCCAGTACTTC.

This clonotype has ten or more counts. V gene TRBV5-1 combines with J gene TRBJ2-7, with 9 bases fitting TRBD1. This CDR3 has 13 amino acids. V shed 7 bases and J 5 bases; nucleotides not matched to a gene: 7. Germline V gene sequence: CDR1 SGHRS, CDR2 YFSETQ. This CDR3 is CASSGTGFNEQYF. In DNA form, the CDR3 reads TGCGCCAGCTCCGGGACAGGGTTCAACGAGCAGTACTTC. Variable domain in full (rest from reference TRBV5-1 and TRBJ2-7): KAGVTQTPRYLIKTRGQQVTLSCSPISGHRSVSWYQQTPGQGLQFLFEYFSETQRNKGNFPGRFSGRQFSNSRSEMNVSTLELGDSALYLCASSGTGFNEQYFGPGTRLTVT.

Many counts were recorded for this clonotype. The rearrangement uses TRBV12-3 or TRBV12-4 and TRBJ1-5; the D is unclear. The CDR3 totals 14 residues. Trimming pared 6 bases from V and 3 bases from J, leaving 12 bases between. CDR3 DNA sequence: TGTGCCAGCAGCCAAGGCAGAGTCAATCAGCCCCAGCATTTT. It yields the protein CASSQGRVNQPQHF.

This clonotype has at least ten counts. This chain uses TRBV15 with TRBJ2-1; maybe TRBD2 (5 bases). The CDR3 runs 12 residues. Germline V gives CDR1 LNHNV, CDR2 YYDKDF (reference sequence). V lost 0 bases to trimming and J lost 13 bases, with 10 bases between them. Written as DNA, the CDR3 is TGTGCCACCAGCAGAGAACCCAGCGGCCAGTTCTTC. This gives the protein CATSREPSGQFF.

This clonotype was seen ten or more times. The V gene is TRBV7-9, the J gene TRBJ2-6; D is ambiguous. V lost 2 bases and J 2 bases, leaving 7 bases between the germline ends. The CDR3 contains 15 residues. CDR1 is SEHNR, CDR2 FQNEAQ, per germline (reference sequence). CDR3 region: CASSLTRAGANVLTF. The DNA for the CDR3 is TGTGCCAGCAGCTTAACAAGAGCTGGGGCCAACGTCCTGACTTTC.

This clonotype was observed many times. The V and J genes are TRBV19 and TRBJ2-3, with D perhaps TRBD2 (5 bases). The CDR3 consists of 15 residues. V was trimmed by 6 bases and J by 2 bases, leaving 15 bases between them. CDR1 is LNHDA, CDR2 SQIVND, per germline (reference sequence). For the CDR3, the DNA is TGTGCCAGTAGCCATCAGCGGACCTTCACAGATACGCAGTATTTT. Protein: CASSHQRTFTDTQYF.

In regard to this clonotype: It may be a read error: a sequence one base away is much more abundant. This CDR3 is CSIVDPRNSYEQYF. The DNA for the CDR3 is TGCAGCATTGTCGACCCGCGGAACTCCTACGAGCAGTACTTC. This chain connects TRBV29-1 to TRBJ2-7; D ambiguous. With 8 bases removed from V and 0 bases from J, the gap between germline ends came to 17 bases. This CDR3 spans 14 amino acids. Germline V gene sequence: CDR1 SQVTM, CDR2 ANQGSEA.

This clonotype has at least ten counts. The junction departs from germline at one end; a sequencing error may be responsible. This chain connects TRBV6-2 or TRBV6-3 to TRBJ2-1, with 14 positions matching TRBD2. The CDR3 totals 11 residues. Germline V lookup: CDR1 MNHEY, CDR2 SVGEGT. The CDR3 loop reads CASSRGLAGVF. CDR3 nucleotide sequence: TGTGCCAGCAGTCGGGGACTAGCGGGGGTCTTC.

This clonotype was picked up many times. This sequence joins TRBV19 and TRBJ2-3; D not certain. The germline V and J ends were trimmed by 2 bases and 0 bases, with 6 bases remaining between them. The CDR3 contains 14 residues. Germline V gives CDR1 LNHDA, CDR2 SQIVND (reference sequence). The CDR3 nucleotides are TGTGCCAGTAGTATATGGGGAAGCACAGATACGCAGTATTTT. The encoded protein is CASSIWGSTDTQYF.

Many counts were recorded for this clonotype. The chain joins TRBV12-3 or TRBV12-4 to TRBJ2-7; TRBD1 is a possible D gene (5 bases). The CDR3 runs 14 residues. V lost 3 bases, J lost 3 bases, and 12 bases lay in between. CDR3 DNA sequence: TGTGCCAGCAGTTTTGGTCAGGGCGGCTACGAGCAGTACTTC. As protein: CASSFGQGGYEQYF.